The T cell receptor (beta chain) described here comes from a study of blood T cell repertoires in COVID-19 (dated by TCRdb to between 2020 and 2021). Context from the whole study: The collaborator samples originated in the United States, Italy and Spain and spanned the acute and convalescent phases of COVID-19. Deeply sampled blood TCRbeta repertoires from subjects exposed to, actively infected with, or recovered from COVID-19 were included in the dataset. A freely available public database, intended as a resource for researchers studying the immune response to SARS-CoV-2, is where the repertoires were released. The prospective study material was composed of cDNA or gDNA derived from T cells, B-cell-depleted T cells, or PBMCs. HLA class I and class II types, where available, came from metadata supplied by the sample provider rather than from assay-based typing. Sample metadata almost always included a de-identified subject ID, COVID-19 status, age in years and sex. The samples were drawn from the first 160 participants of the ongoing ImmuneRACE study and from 950 to 1,500 subjects provided by 6 global collaborators.

Findings and caveats that apply to the study as a whole: Clinical and demographic metadata were provided uncurated, with the amount varying by source and participant.

To note about this clone: It lacks a known antigen. No per-base quality is available; no much larger clone lies one base away.

V drops 6 bases and J drops 3 bases, leaving 15 bases in between. The germline V gene specifies SGHTA as CDR1 and FQGNSA as CDR2. From cysteine to phenylalanine, the CDR3 is 15 amino acids long. Just the 45-base CDR3 DNA is kept, in frame starting at base 1. The immunoSEQ Assay, a bias-controlled multiplex PCR, was used to amplify TCRbeta CDR3 regions from genomic DNA. As for the original processing: The number of nucleated cells in each sample was estimated from the amplification of reference gene primers within the assay. Sequence reads were collapsed and filtered to measure the absolute abundance of every unique TCRbeta CDR3 rearrangement. For each sample, productive Simpson clonality was calculated by taking the square root of Simpson's diversity index across productive rearrangements. TCRdb retrieved this table from immuneACCESS and kept in-frame rearrangements only. Not all clones are present; in checked studies, unresolved V genes account for under half, and no reason is known for the remainder. V, J and clone size derive from that table, while D and trimming were established from the DNA sequence. This sample gives more than 110,000 clones in total; roughly 76% of them show up just once. The ten top clones hold more than 8.5% of the sample.

Whole blood was collected in K2EDTA tubes by collaborating institutions according to the institutions' own protocols. For TCRbeta analysis, collaborators shipped samples as frozen whole blood, isolated PBMCs, or DNA extracted from either of those sample types. This TCR was recovered from a woman aged 50 to 60 with active or convalescent COVID-19. The sequencing input was peripheral blood. The chain uses TRBV7-2 and TRBJ2-1; the D gene is perhaps TRBD1, from 6 matching bases. The CDR3 corresponds to CASSPDRILYNEQFF. The nucleotide sequence is TGTGCCAGCAGTCCAGACAGGATACTCTACAATGAGCAGTTCTTC.